This passage covers 19 T cell receptor beta chains from one sample sequenced in a study of cytomegalovirus exposure and HLA in healthy donors. Amplification used 60 Vbeta primers and 13 Jbeta primers. Clones were read by immunoSEQ multiplex PCR, and TCRdb kept only the in-frame ones, dropping some. The table counts over 100,000 clones; 1.5% to 2% lies in the top ten. The specimen sequenced was PBMCs. These TCRs come from a woman aged 40 to 50 in good health and CMV-seropositive.

The chain recombines TRBV5-6 with TRBJ2-7; 10 nucleotides align to TRBD2. With V trimmed by 3 bases and J by 4 bases, 10 bases remained unmatched. Germline V gene sequence: CDR1 SGHDT, CDR2 YYEEEE. The CDR3 is 16 amino acids. The CDR3 region is CASSSSGGVGIYEQYF. The CDR3 region has the DNA TGTGCCAGCAGCTCTAGCGGGGGTGTGGGCATATACGAGCAGTACTTC.

CDR3 nucleotides: TGTGCCAGCAGCTTAGGGGGACACTACGCGAACACCGGGGAGCTGTTTTTT. This gives the protein CASSLGGHYANTGELFF. This rearrangement joins TRBV11-2 to TRBJ2-2, with a tentative D call TRBD1 (6 bases). V gave up 1 base and J gave up 0 bases, with 12 bases separating them. Germline CDR1 reads SGHAT; CDR2 reads FQNNGV. The CDR3 covers 17 residues.

This chain connects TRBV2 to TRBJ1-2; 9 bases are a match to TRBD1. This CDR3 region has 11 residues. V was clipped by 9 bases and J by 6 bases; unmatched bases: 2. Germline V lookup: CDR1 SNHLY, CDR2 FYNNEI. The CDR3 nucleotides read TGTGCCAGTCGGACAGGGGATGGCTACACCTTC. It translates to CASRTGDGYTF.

The V and J genes are TRBV6-1 and TRBJ2-5, with D maybe TRBD1 (5 bases). The CDR3 runs 12 residues. CDR1 is MNHNS, CDR2 SASEGT, per germline. Trimming shortened V by 9 bases and J by 0 bases, and 8 bases separated the two germline ends. The CDR3 nucleotides read TGTGCCAGTTCGACAGACCAAGAGACCCAGTACTTC. It encodes CASSTDQETQYF.

V is TRBV9 and J is TRBJ2-7, with 11 positions matching TRBD1. This CDR3 has 15 residues. Germline V lookup: CDR1 SGDLS, CDR2 YYNGEE. The junction had 4 bases not matched to a gene; V was cut back by 0 bases and J by 5 bases. This chain's CDR3 is CASSVEGQGGNEQYF. The CDR3 DNA sequence: TGTGCCAGCAGCGTAGAGGGACAGGGGGGTAACGAGCAGTACTTC.

The chain combines TRBV7-2 with TRBJ2-3, with a tentative D call TRBD2 (5 bases). The CDR3 is 12 amino acids. V shed 4 bases and J shed 8 bases, with 10 bases lying between them. The V gene's germline CDR1 is SGHTA and CDR2 FQGNSA. Here the CDR3 reads CASSSGGSTQYF. CDR3 nucleotides: TGTGCCAGCAGCTCTGGAGGCTCTACGCAGTATTTT.

This chain connects TRBV5-3 to TRBJ2-1; TRBD2 matches 9 bases. TRBV5-3 is an open reading frame, and its role is uncertain. The CDR3 loop spans 16 amino acids. V shed 0 bases, J shed 4 bases, and the junction held 5 bases outside the gene matches. CDR3 in DNA: TGTGCCAGAAGCTTGGCGGGACTAGCAGAATACAATGAGCAGTTCTTC. It is translated as CARSLAGLAEYNEQFF.

The rearrangement links TRBV5-8 to TRBJ1-3, with D hard to call. The CDR3 contains 15 residues. Trimming stripped 4 bases from V and 5 bases from J, with 16 bases between. Germline V gene sequence: CDR1 SGHTS, CDR2 YDEGEE. CDR3 sequence: CASSRTTAGRNTIYF. For the CDR3, the DNA is TGTGCCAGCAGCAGAACGACCGCAGGCAGAAACACCATATATTTT.

The chain has TRBV5-1 and TRBJ2-5; 9 bases line up with TRBD2. The germline V gene has CDR1 SGHRS and CDR2 YFSETQ. The length of the CDR3 is 15 residues. V was pared by 2 bases and J by 1 base, with 3 bases of the junction left unmatched. The CDR3 here is CASSFLAGPQETQYF. CDR3 nucleotide sequence: TGCGCCAGCAGCTTCCTAGCGGGACCCCAAGAGACCCAGTACTTC.

The CDR3 DNA reads as TGCGCCAGCAGCTTCGGACAGGCCCAATTTAATGAAAAACTGTTTTTT. As protein: CASSFGQAQFNEKLFF. This chain connects TRBV5-1 to TRBJ1-4; 7 bases fit TRBD1. The CDR3 consists of 16 residues. Germline CDR1 SGHRS, CDR2 YFSETQ. J was trimmed by 4 bases and V by 2 bases; bases with no gene match: 8. Supplemented by reference TRBV5-1 and TRBJ1-4, the full variable domain reads KAGVTQTPRYLIKTRGQQVTLSCSPISGHRSVSWYQQTPGQGLQFLFEYFSETQRNKGNFPGRFSGRQFSNSRSEMNVSTLELGDSALYLCASSFGQAQFNEKLFFGSGTQLSVL.

V and J are TRBV25-1 and TRBJ2-7, with a weak D call TRBD1 (6 bases). In germline, CDR1 is MGHDK, CDR2 SYGVNS. V shed 8 bases and J shed 0 bases, with 11 bases lying between them. The CDR3 has 13 residues. The CDR3 loop is CASRNRVSYEQYF. In DNA, the CDR3 is TGTGCCAGCCGAAACAGGGTCTCCTACGAGCAGTACTTC.

The chain employs TRBV4-1 and TRBJ2-3; 7 bases align to TRBD2. Per the germline V gene, CDR1 is MGHRA and CDR2 is YSYEKL. This CDR3 is built from 17 residues. V dropped 2 bases and J dropped 1; count of bases not matched to a gene: 9. CDR3 nucleotide sequence: TGCGCCAGCAGCCAAACGTCTGCGGGAGTAGGCACAGATACGCAGTATTTT. Amino acids: CASSQTSAGVGTDTQYF.

The V gene is TRBV7-2, the J gene TRBJ2-5, with D possibly TRBD1 on 6 matching bases. The V gene lost 4 bases and the J gene lost 5 bases, with 20 bases spanning the gap. CDR1 is SGHTA, CDR2 FQGNSA, per germline. This CDR3 is 16 amino acids long. CDR3 protein: CASSSILPQRGETQYF. CDR3 in DNA: TGTGCCAGCAGCTCGATCCTACCCCAAAGGGGGGAGACCCAGTACTTC.

V is TRBV29-1 and J is TRBJ2-7; 7 bases match TRBD1. Trimming cost V 3 bases and J 5 bases; bases outside gene matches: 13. This CDR3 is built from 15 residues. CDR1 and CDR2 from the germline V gene are SQVTM and ANQGSEA. This CDR3 is CSVEGQGDIEDEQYF. DNA of the CDR3: TGCAGCGTTGAGGGGCAGGGGGACATCGAGGACGAGCAGTACTTC.

The chain couples TRBV28 to TRBJ2-3, with 10 bases identical to TRBD1. This CDR3 region has 17 residues. Germline CDR1 reads MDHEN; CDR2 reads SYDVKM. V lost 5 bases to trimming and J lost 4 bases; unmatched junction nucleotides: 12. DNA of the CDR3: TGTGCCAGCAGTGGCGACAGGGGGCTAATCGTGTCAGATACGCAGTATTTT. The encoded protein is CASSGDRGLIVSDTQYF.

This chain connects TRBV4-1 to TRBJ2-2; 11 nucleotides align to TRBD2. The CDR3 length is 16 residues. With 2 bases clipped from V and 7 bases from J, the junction kept 6 bases outside the gene matches. CDR1 and CDR2 (germline): MGHRA, YSYEKL. The CDR3 region has the DNA TGCGCCAGCAGCCAACTCCTGGGACTAGCGGACGGGGAGCTGTTTTTT. Encoded protein: CASSQLLGLADGELFF.

The chain employs TRBV4-3 and TRBJ2-2, with D perhaps TRBD2 (6 bases). V shed 0 bases and J shed 0 bases, with 14 bases lying between them. The V gene's germline CDR1 is LGHNA and CDR2 YSLEER. There are 18 residues in the CDR3. CDR3 sequence: CASSQEGGASANTGELFF. In DNA, the CDR3 is TGCGCCAGCAGCCAAGAGGGTGGGGCTAGCGCGAACACCGGGGAGCTGTTTTTT.

The chain links TRBV28 to TRBJ1-6; TRBD1 might be the D (6 bases). The CDR3 length is 14 residues. Germline CDR1 is MDHEN and CDR2 is SYDVKM. With 2 bases removed from V and 10 bases from J, the gap between germline ends came to 12 bases. CDR3 sequence reads: CASSLGAGESPLHF. The CDR3 nucleotides read TGTGCCAGCAGTTTAGGCGCAGGGGAGTCACCCCTCCACTTT.

This rearrangement joins TRBV18 to TRBJ2-5; TRBD1 agrees at 9 bases. Germline V gene lookup returns CDR1 KGHSH and CDR2 LQKENI. V dropped 8 bases and J dropped 5; count of bases not matched to a gene: 6. This CDR3 spans 13 amino acids. This CDR3 is CASHRDRAETQYF. For the CDR3, the DNA is TGTGCCAGCCACCGGGACAGGGCGGAGACCCAGTACTTC. Supplemented by reference TRBV18 and TRBJ2-5, the full variable domain reads NAGVMQNPRHLVRRRGQEARLRCSPMKGHSHVYWYRQLPEEGLKFMVYLQKENIIDESGMPKERFSAEFPKEGPSILRIQQVVRGDSAAYFCASHRDRAETQYFGPGTRLLVL.